A selection of T cell receptor beta chains follows, all from one sample in a study of CD8+CD57+ T cells in acquired aplastic anemia. TCRdb reprocessed the reads via MiXCR and lists one record per CDR3 protein. This repertoire shows about 180,000 distinct CDR3 sequences, roughly 50% found once; its top ten account for around 2%. Sequencing used sorted CD4+, CD8+, or CD8+CD57+ T cells (not recorded which) from PBMCs. The receptors derive from a human donor with aplastic anemia. Both conserved end residues are part of each CDR3. The D gene is left open where the match is weak. Size values are once, few and many counts, or a class for expanded clones, and some rows have none.

j_call v_call clone_size d_call cdr3_aa cdr3_nt
TRBJ1-6 TRBV19 NA TRBD1 CASSMGQGLHSPLHF TGTGCCAGTAGTATGGGACAGGGACTTCACTCACCCCTCCACTTT
TRBJ1-4 TRBV6-2/TRBV6-3 NA NA CASRNWDEKLFF TGTGCCAGCAGGAACTGGGATGAAAAACTGTTTTTT
TRBJ2-1 TRBV20-1 NA TRBD2 CSAREGSGSSYNEQFF TGCAGTGCTAGAGAGGGGAGCGGGAGCTCCTACAATGAGCAGTTCTTC
TRBJ2-7 TRBV28 NA NA CASTGSIYEQYF TGTGCCAGCACGGGGAGCATCTACGAGCAGTACTTC
TRBJ2-7 TRBV9 NA NA CASSPRGAGEQYF TGTGCCAGCAGCCCACGGGGGGCGGGTGAGCAGTACTTC
TRBJ2-1 TRBV5-1 many NA CASSGSGFSSYNEQFF TGCGCCAGCAGCGGGTCGGGGTTCAGCTCCTACAATGAGCAGTTCTTC
TRBJ1-1 TRBV29-1 once NA CSVVIGTEAFF TGCAGCGTTGTGATAGGCACTGAAGCTTTCTTT
TRBJ1-2 TRBV2 NA NA CASSPYSGAPGYTF TGTGCCAGCAGTCCGTACTCAGGGGCGCCTGGCTACACCTTC
TRBJ2-4 TRBV5-1 NA NA CASSPEGGRAKNIQYF TGCGCCAGCAGCCCCGAGGGGGGGAGGGCCAAAAACATTCAGTACTTC
TRBJ2-5 TRBV2 NA NA CASSLRITERTQYF TGTGCCAGCAGCCTAAGGATAACAGAGAGGACCCAGTACTTC
TRBJ1-1 TRBV7-2 many NA CASSPKVGMNTEAFF TGTGCCAGCAGCCCTAAGGTCGGTATGAACACTGAAGCTTTCTTT
TRBJ2-7 TRBV29-1 NA NA CSVEDEPRREQYF TGCAGCGTTGAAGATGAGCCCCGGCGCGAGCAGTACTTC
TRBJ2-3 TRBV20-1 NA NA CSASGYVSTDTQYF TGCAGTGCTAGTGGGTATGTATCCACAGATACGCAGTATTTT
TRBJ2-3 TRBV11-3 many NA CASSSSTGTNTQYF TGTGCCAGCAGCTCGTCGACCGGGACAAATACGCAGTATTTT
TRBJ2-7 TRBV28 NA NA CASSWPILMGAYEQYF TGTGCCAGCAGTTGGCCCATCCTGATGGGGGCCTACGAGCAGTACTTC
TRBJ2-5 TRBV7-9 many NA CASSLWRAVGETQYF TGTGCCAGCAGCTTATGGAGAGCGGTCGGGGAGACCCAGTACTTC
TRBJ2-4 TRBV19 NA TRBD2 CASSMGLAGGTIAKDIQYF TGTGCCAGTAGTATGGGGCTAGCGGGAGGAACAATAGCCAAAGACATTCAGTACTTC
TRBJ2-1 TRBV5-1 NA NA CASSLGASGNNEQFF TGCGCCAGCAGCCTGGGGGCTAGCGGTAACAATGAGCAGTTCTTC
TRBJ2-3 TRBV30 many NA CAWSVTDTQYF TGTGCCTGGAGTGTAACAGATACGCAGTATTTT
TRBJ2-7 TRBV30 few NA CAWSRISYEQYF TGTGCCTGGAGTAGAATCTCCTACGAGCAGTACTTC
TRBJ1-2 TRBV5-1 many NA CASSPGQDYGYTF TGCGCCAGCAGTCCGGGACAAGACTATGGCTACACCTTC
TRBJ2-2 TRBV4-1 NA NA CASSQDRVLVNGELFF TGCGCCAGCAGCCAAGATCGGGTCCTCGTAAACGGGGAGCTGTTTTTT
TRBJ1-2 TRBV7-2 NA NA CASSLQDVGGYTF TGTGCCAGCAGTCTACAGGACGTTGGTGGCTACACCTTC
TRBJ1-5 TRBV20-1 many TRBD1 CSARGTGLHNQPQHF TGCAGTGCTAGAGGGACAGGCCTCCACAATCAGCCCCAGCATTTT
TRBJ1-2 TRBV6-5 few TRBD1 CASSYSTGGIGYTF TGTGCCAGCAGTTACTCGACAGGGGGCATTGGCTACACCTTC
TRBJ1-3 TRBV5-1 NA NA CASSLAPISGNTIYF TGCGCCAGCAGCTTGGCCCCCATCTCTGGAAACACCATATATTTT
TRBJ1-6 TRBV18 many NA CASSPSGGASYNSPLHF TGTGCCAGCTCACCATCGGGGGGTGCCTCCTATAATTCACCCCTCCACTTT
TRBJ2-3 TRBV20-1 NA NA CSAREGGFMGGALTDTQYF TGCAGTGCTAGAGAAGGCGGATTCATGGGGGGGGCTTTAACAGATACGCAGTATTTT
TRBJ1-5 TRBV10-3 NA NA CAISESTDQPQHF TGTGCCATCAGTGAGTCTACGGATCAGCCCCAGCATTTT